This is a list of T cell receptor beta chains from one sample in a study. MiXCR was run by TCRdb on the RT-PCR reads, yielding one entry per CDR3 protein. Of about 680,000 distinct CDR3 sequences listed, approximately 15% are singletons. The sample taken for sequencing was memory CD4+ T cells from blood. The receptors derive from a female donor in good health, serving as a healthy control. Each CDR3 is given with its conserved first and last residue. D genes are given only for firm matches. A row's size may be missing; if present it is once, few, many or a size class.

>few|TRBV20-1|TRBJ2-7|TRBD2
TGCAGTGCTAGAGCGGGGCCTAGCGGGAGCCAACCAAAGTACTTC
CSARAGPSGSQPKYF
>NA|TRBV20-1|TRBJ2-5|TRBD2
TGCAGTGCCCTACTAGCGGGAGCACGGGAGACCCAGTACTTC
CSALLAGARETQYF
>few|TRBV20-1|TRBJ1-6|NA
TGCAGTGCTAGACCAGGGGTATATTATAATTCACCCCTCCACTTT
CSARPGVYYNSPLHF
>NA|TRBV12-3/TRBV12-4|TRBJ1-5|TRBD1
TGTGCCAGCAGTTTCCGGGACAGGGGCGGTGGCAATCAGCCCCAGCATTTT
CASSFRDRGGGNQPQHF
>NA|TRBV7-2|TRBJ1-2|TRBD1
TGTGCCAGCAGCTCAGACAGGGAATCGCGTGGCTACACCTTC
CASSSDRESRGYTF
>NA|TRBV20-1|TRBJ1-2|TRBD1
TGCAGTGCTAGCCCAGGACAGGGAATCTATGGCTACACCTTC
CSASPGQGIYGYTF
>NA|TRBV6-2/TRBV6-3|TRBJ1-5|NA
TGTGCCAGCAGTTCGATCAGTCTGCGGCAGCCCCAGCATTTT
CASSSISLRQPQHF
>NA|TRBV6-1|TRBJ2-3|NA
TGTGCCAGCAGTGAAGCGCTTGTCCAGACAGATACGCAGTATTTT
CASSEALVQTDTQYF
>few|TRBV28|TRBJ1-5|TRBD1
TGTGCCAGCCGGGCAGGGGGGGTTCGCAATCAGCCCCAGCATTTT
CASRAGGVRNQPQHF
>NA|TRBV20-1|TRBJ1-5|NA
TGCAGTGTCGGGGGCAATCAGCCCCAGCATTTT
CSVGGNQPQHF
>few|TRBV18|TRBJ1-4|TRBD1
TGTGCCAGCTCACCACGACAGGGCGGGTCTAATGAAAAACTGTTTTTT
CASSPRQGGSNEKLFF
>NA|TRBV20-1|TRBJ2-1|NA
TGCAGTGCTAGAGACTCTAGGGGTAATGAGCAGTTCTTC
CSARDSRGNEQFF
>NA|TRBV4-3|TRBJ2-5|TRBD2
TGCGCCAGCAGCCGTTATAGCGGGGGGTACCAAGAGACCCAGTACTTC
CASSRYSGGYQETQYF
>NA|TRBV20-1|TRBJ1-2|NA
TGCAGTGCTAGAGATGTAAGGAAAGGAGAAGGCTACACCTTC
CSARDVRKGEGYTF
>NA|TRBV6-4|TRBJ2-3|TRBD2
TGTGCCAGCAGTGAAAGGGCGGGAGGATCAGATACGCAGTATTTT
CASSERAGGSDTQYF
>NA|TRBV28|TRBJ2-2|NA
TGTGCCAGTACAGGGTTTATAGACACCGGGGAGCTGTTTTTT
CASTGFIDTGELFF
>few|TRBV7-2|TRBJ1-1|NA
TGTGCCAGCAGCTTAGTTTTCGGGGGAGTCGTTGAAGCTTTCTTT
CASSLVFGGVVEAFF
>few|TRBV7-2|TRBJ1-3|NA
TGTGCCAGCAGCTTAAGCCAGGGGTGGGGAAACACCATATATTTT
CASSLSQGWGNTIYF
>NA|TRBV6-6|TRBJ1-3|TRBD1
TGTGCCAGCAGTTACTCGATCGGGACAGGGTCAGGAAACACCATATATTTT
CASSYSIGTGSGNTIYF
>NA|TRBV2|TRBJ1-5|NA
TGTGCCAGCAGTGAAGCCCGGTCCGATCAGCCCCAGCATTTT
CASSEARSDQPQHF
>few|TRBV7-2|TRBJ2-7|NA
TGTGCCAGCAGCCCTTACCAGGGACCCTACGAGCAGTACTTC
CASSPYQGPYEQYF
>NA|TRBV20-1|TRBJ2-2|TRBD2
TGCAGTGCCCTGAGGGGCGGGAGCACCGGGGAGCTGTTTTTT
CSALRGGSTGELFF
>few|TRBV29-1|TRBJ1-4|NA
TGCAGCGTTGAAGATCTTGGGTTGGGTGAAAAACTGTTTTTT
CSVEDLGLGEKLFF
>NA|TRBV28|TRBJ2-4|NA
TGTGCCAGCAGTTTACAATCAGGGGCGAAGGCCAAAAACATTCAGTACTTC
CASSLQSGAKAKNIQYF
>NA|TRBV10-3|TRBJ1-5|NA
TGTGCCATCAGTGAGTCTGGGGGAATGAATCAGCCCCAGCATTTT
CAISESGGMNQPQHF
>NA|TRBV18|TRBJ2-2|NA
TGTGCCAGCTCACCGAGTAGGACAGACATTCGGCTGTTTTTT
CASSPSRTDIRLFF
>many|TRBV5-1|TRBJ2-3|TRBD2
TGCGCCAGCAGCCCTAGCGCTGGGAGGGCCTGGGATACGCAGTATTTT
CASSPSAGRAWDTQYF